This TCR beta chain was retrieved from a study of T cells after yellow fever vaccination. Study results and limitations: Some clonotypes were seen in both the CD4 and the CD8 compartments. These made up a small share and likely arose from convergent recombination.

Per the germline V gene, CDR1 is ENHRY and CDR2 is SYGVKD. Trimming took off 0 bases at V and 9 bases at J, with 12 bases between the two ends. CDR3 length: 14 amino acids. This clonotype was detected many times. Its matching antigen is unknown. Template switching with 5'RACE generated the TCR cDNA and added a universal primer site and UMIs. TCRdb called the 5' RACE reads again in MiXCR, with one record for every CDR3 protein. There are under 30,000 distinct CDR3 sequences in the sample; about 4.7% occur only once, and about 41% lies in the top ten. The source material was CD8+ T cells sorted from PBMCs, sampled 10 days after the yellow fever booster vaccination. This chain uses TRBV10-3 with TRBJ2-1, with D possibly matching TRBD2 (5 bases). The receptor comes from a man aged 25 to 40 who received the YFV17D yellow fever vaccine. The DNA of the CDR3 is TGTGCCATCAGTGAGTCCGGGGAGCTAGGTGAGCAGTTCTTC. The encoded protein is CAISESGELGEQFF.